This T cell receptor (beta chain) was retrieved from a study of beta chain features in type 1 diabetes. General study results and limits: cDNA-based reads could over-represent cells with high TCR expression. Small HLA sub-analyses could not settle whether HLA shapes TCRB rearrangement. The VDJ junctions of type 1 diabetes patients carried fewer insertions and more deletions. Shorter TCRB CDR3s, moderately but significantly so, were found in Type 1 diabetes patients in all four CD4+ subsets.

CDR3 length: 15 residues. The junction had 14 bases not matched to a gene; V was cut back by 5 bases and J by 9 bases. Germline V gene sequence: CDR1 MDHEN, CDR2 SYDVKM. This clone was picked up a small number of times. Its antigen is unidentified. The sequenced template was cDNA made from the entire isolated RNA. Sequenced by immunoSEQ multiplex PCR; TCRdb stores in-frame clones only, minus some. The profile shows 640,000 or so clones, 11% to 15% of them singletons. The genes are TRBV28 and TRBJ2-7, with 9 bases fitting TRBD1. The receptor comes from a man in his late teens or twenties with type 1 diabetes. Sequenced: naive CD4+ T cells from blood. CDR3 nucleotide sequence: TGTGCCAGCAGTCCTACCGGACAGGGGCTCTGGGCGCAGTACTTC. It codes for CASSPTGQGLWAQYF.